Here is one TCR beta chain with its context. The data derive from a study of blood T cell repertoires in COVID-19. Study-wide background: From T cells, B-cell-depleted T cells, or PBMCs came the material, which was cDNA or gDNA.

Here immunoSEQ multiplex PCR was the method, and the copy in TCRdb shows in-frame clones only, minus some. The data contain 7,000 to 8,500 clones, 88% of them singletons. Deletions cut 6 bases from V and 0 bases from J, with 9 bases between. CDR1 and CDR2 (germline): MNHEY, SVGAGI. This CDR3 is built from 14 residues. J is TRBJ1-5 and V is TRBV6-5; D may be TRBD1 (5 bases). This TCR derives from a woman between 50 and 59 years old with active or convalescent COVID-19. What was sequenced was peripheral blood. The CDR3 sequence is CASSRTYSNQPQHF. CDR3 in DNA: TGTGCCAGCAGCCGGACATATAGCAATCAGCCCCAGCATTTT.